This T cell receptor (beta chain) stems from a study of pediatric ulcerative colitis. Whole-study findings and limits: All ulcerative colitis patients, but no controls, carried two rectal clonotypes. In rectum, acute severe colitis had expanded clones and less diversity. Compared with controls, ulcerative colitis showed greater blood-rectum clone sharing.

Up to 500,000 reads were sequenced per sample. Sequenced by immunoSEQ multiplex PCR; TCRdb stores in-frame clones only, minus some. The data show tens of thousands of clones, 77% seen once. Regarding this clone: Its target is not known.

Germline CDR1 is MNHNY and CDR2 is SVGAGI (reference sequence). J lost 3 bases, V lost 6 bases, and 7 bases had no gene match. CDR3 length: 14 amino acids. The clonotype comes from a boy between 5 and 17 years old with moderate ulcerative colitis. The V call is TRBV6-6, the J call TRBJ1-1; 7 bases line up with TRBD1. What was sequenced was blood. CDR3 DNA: TGTGCCAGCAGGAGGCAGGGGGGGTACACTGAAGCTTTCTTT. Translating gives CASRRQGGYTEAFF.